These T cell receptor beta chains were read from a single sample in a study of long-term antiretroviral therapy in people with HIV. TCRdb's copy holds only in-frame clones and misses some; the assay was immunoSEQ multiplex PCR. Here the sample spans 25,000 to 30,000 clones, 60% to 85% being singletons. Sequenced material: unsorted PBMCs, taken 2.1 years after starting antiretroviral therapy. These receptors all come from a man aged 25-45 years with HIV. CDR3s include the opening cysteine and the closing phenylalanine or tryptophan. Fields, in order: CDR3 length, D gene, clone size, J gene, V gene, CDR3 protein, CDR3 DNA. D genes are given only for firm matches. Clone size is shown for a subset of rows, as once, few, many or a class of expanded clone.

14 NA few TRBJ1-1 TRBV9 CASSVQGSSTEAFF TGTGCCAGCAGCGTACAGGGGTCGAGCACTGAAGCTTTCTTT
15 TRBD1 NA TRBJ1-6 TRBV5-6 CASSFRGRYNSPLHF TGTGCCAGCAGCTTCAGGGGGCGTTATAATTCACCCCTCCACTTT
13 TRBD2 NA TRBJ2-5 TRBV19 CASSREGRETQYF TGTGCCAGCTCCCGGGAGGGCCGAGAGACCCAGTACTTC
15 TRBD2 NA TRBJ2-5 TRBV6-5 CASRTLAGAGETQYF TGTGCCAGCAGGACCTTAGCGGGGGCGGGGGAGACCCAGTACTTC
13 NA NA TRBJ1-3 TRBV5-3 CARIGSSGNTIYF TGTGCCAGAATTGGTTCGTCTGGAAACACCATATATTTT
13 NA once TRBJ1-1 TRBV30 CAWSSHSGAEAFF TGTGCCTGGAGTAGTCATTCAGGGGCTGAAGCTTTCTTT
15 NA few TRBJ2-2 TRBV7-9 CASSLDAGRTGELFF TGTGCCAGCAGCTTAGATGCAGGGAGGACCGGGGAGCTGTTTTTT
14 TRBD2 once TRBJ2-7 TRBV10-3 CAIRPSGSSGEQYF TGTGCCATCAGGCCTAGCGGGAGTAGTGGGGAGCAGTACTTC
15 TRBD2 NA TRBJ2-2 TRBV18 CASSQSGRGTGELFF TGTGCCAGCTCACAAAGCGGGAGAGGCACCGGGGAGCTGTTTTTT
15 NA NA TRBJ1-5 TRBV4-2 CASSQDSNSNQPQHF TGTGCCAGCAGCCAAGATTCGAATAGCAATCAGCCCCAGCATTTT
16 NA NA TRBJ1-4 TRBV7-8 CASSISRGSTNEKLFF TGTGCCAGCAGCATTTCCAGGGGATCAACTAATGAAAAACTGTTTTTT